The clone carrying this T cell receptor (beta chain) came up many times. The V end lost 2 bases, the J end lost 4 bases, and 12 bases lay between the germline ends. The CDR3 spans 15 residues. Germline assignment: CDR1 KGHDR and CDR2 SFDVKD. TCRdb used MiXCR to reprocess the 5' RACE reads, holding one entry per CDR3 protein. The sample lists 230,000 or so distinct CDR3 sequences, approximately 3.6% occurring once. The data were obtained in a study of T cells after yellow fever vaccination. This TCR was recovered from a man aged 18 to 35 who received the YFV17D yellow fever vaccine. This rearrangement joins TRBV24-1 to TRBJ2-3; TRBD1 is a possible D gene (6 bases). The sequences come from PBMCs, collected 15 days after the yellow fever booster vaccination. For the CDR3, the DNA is TGTGCCACCAGTGATTCGAAGGGGGAAGCAGATACGCAGTATTTT. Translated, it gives CATSDSKGEADTQYF.